Below are 10 T cell receptor beta chains sequenced from a single sample in a study of blood T cell repertoires in COVID-19. TCRdb's table, derived via immunoSEQ multiplex PCR, lists solely in-frame clones and lacks some. The table shows 200,000 to 300,000 clones, with approximately 85% occurring only once. Specimen: peripheral blood. The receptors originated from a woman aged 60-75 years with active or convalescent COVID-19.

The chain couples TRBV12-3 or TRBV12-4 to TRBJ1-2; D gene ambiguous. This CDR3 is built from 13 residues. V lost 3 bases and J lost 2, with 7 bases in between. The CDR3 reads CASSFGRNYGYTF. The CDR3 DNA reads TGTGCCAGCAGTTTCGGGAGGAACTATGGCTACACCTTC.

Regarding this clone: The same CDR3 arises from other DNA sequences in this sample as well. The rearrangement links TRBV6-5 to TRBJ2-7; D may be TRBD2 (7 bases). CDR3 length: 15 amino acids. CDR1 and CDR2 from the germline V gene are MNHEY and SVGAGI. V shed 0 bases and J shed 3 bases, with 12 bases lying between them. The CDR3 sequence is CASSYSGGAGYEQYF. In DNA form, the CDR3 reads TGTGCCAGCAGTTACTCGGGGGGGGCAGGCTACGAGCAGTACTTC.

The CDR3 protein is CASIGSWGGNTEAFF. CDR3 nucleotides: TGTGCCAGCATAGGTTCTTGGGGAGGGAACACTGAAGCTTTCTTT. The gene calls are TRBV25-1 and TRBJ1-1; unclear D gene. Trimming shortened V by 7 bases and J by 1 base, and 16 bases separated the two germline ends. CDR1 MGHDK and CDR2 SYGVNS come from the germline V gene. The CDR3 has 15 amino acids.

This chain uses TRBV29-1 with TRBJ2-2; 7 nucleotides align to TRBD1. Germline V CDR1 and CDR2: SQVTM, ANQGSEA. Trimming removed 0 bases from V and 7 bases from J; junction bases left unmatched: 8. The CDR3 spans 15 residues. The CDR3 is CSVEDLETGYGELFF. The CDR3 nucleotides read TGCAGCGTTGAAGATTTGGAGACAGGGTACGGGGAGCTGTTTTTT.

The genes are TRBV16 and TRBJ2-5; 7 positions agree with TRBD2. CDR3 length equals 15 residues. Germline V gene lookup returns CDR1 KGHSY and CDR2 FQNENV. With 4 bases clipped from V and 3 bases from J, the junction kept 8 bases outside the gene matches. CDR3 region: CASSPDSGAEETQYF. CDR3 sequence (DNA): TGTGCCAGCAGCCCAGACAGCGGGGCCGAAGAGACCCAGTACTTC.

The chain couples TRBV29-1 to TRBJ2-5; D remains unclear. The V and J ends lost 4 bases and 5 bases respectively, with 14 bases between them. The CDR3 is made up of 13 amino acids. In germline, CDR1 is SQVTM, CDR2 ANQGSEA. Here the CDR3 DNA reads TGCAGCGTTGCGGCCCAGGTTGGGGAGACCCAGTACTTC. It translates to CSVAAQVGETQYF.

The chain links TRBV11-3 to TRBJ2-5, with 10 bases aligning to TRBD1. The CDR3 covers 15 residues. V shed 2 bases and J 5 bases; nucleotides not matched to a gene: 5. CDR1 and CDR2 (germline): SGHNT, YENEEA. CDR3 loop: CASSLNGQGGETQYF. The CDR3 coding sequence is TGTGCCAGCAGCTTAAATGGACAGGGGGGGGAGACCCAGTACTTC. The full variable domain, completed using reference TRBV11-3 and TRBJ2-5, is EAGVVQSPRYKIIEKKQPVAFWCNPISGHNTLYWYLQNLGQGPELLIRYENEEAVDDSQLPKDRFSAERLKGVDSTLKIQPAELGDSAVYLCASSLNGQGGETQYFGPGTRLLVL.

This chain connects TRBV19 to TRBJ2-1; the D gene is possibly TRBD1 (6 bases). This CDR3 comprises 17 residues. Trimming took off 6 bases at V and 5 bases at J, with 23 bases between the two ends. Germline CDR1 LNHDA, CDR2 SQIVND (reference sequence). Here the CDR3 reads CASRPGRGSVTHNEQFF. The CDR3 DNA is TGTGCCAGTAGACCCGGTAGGGGGAGTGTTACCCACAATGAGCAGTTCTTC.

The V and J genes are TRBV11-2 and TRBJ2-3; the match to TRBD2 covers 7 bases. V trimming: 5 bases; J trimming: 4 bases; junction bases outside the gene matches: 12. The CDR3 has 16 amino acids. Germline CDR1 reads SGHAT; CDR2 reads FQNNGV. CDR3 amino acids: CASSNMGSGLADTQYF. CDR3 nucleotides: TGTGCCAGCAGCAATATGGGTAGCGGGTTGGCAGATACGCAGTATTTT.

This clone was seen a handful of times. The chain is built from TRBV7-2 and TRBJ2-1, with TRBD2 matching over 10 bases. Trimming at V came to 1 base and at J to 5 bases, leaving 5 bases not matched to a gene. CDR3 length equals 16 residues. The germline V gene has CDR1 SGHTA and CDR2 FQGNSA. The CDR3, as DNA: TGTGCCAGCAGCTTAGGTCCTAGCGGGGGCAACAATGAGCAGTTCTTC. The encoded protein is CASSLGPSGGNNEQFF. The variable domain in full, completed from reference TRBV7-2 and TRBJ2-1, reads GAGVSQSPSNKVTEKGKDVELRCDPISGHTALYWYRQSLGQGLEFLIYFQGNSAPDKSGLPSDRFSAERTGGSVSTLTIQRTQQEDSAVYLCASSLGPSGGNNEQFFGPGTRLTVL.